Presented here are 11 T cell receptor beta chains from one specimen sequenced in a study of tumor-infiltrating lymphocytes in primary liver carcinoma. Researchers generated TCR beta cDNA from about 450 ng of total RNA, relying on a constant-region primer. Investigators got TCR beta libraries out of three nested multiplex PCR rounds, done with slightly modified ARM-PCR. Two initial PCR rounds of about 9 cycles each paired TRBV1-TRBV30 forward primers with a C-beta reverse primer. In TCRdb, the multiplex PCR reads were re-called with MiXCR into one record per CDR3 protein. The sample carries 45,000 to 55,000 distinct CDR3 sequences, about 68% recorded once. The approximately 20-31 mg bulk tissue piece was not sorted before simultaneous RNA and DNA extraction. The sequencing sample was made of liver tumor tissue from sampling region 2. Subset defined: tumor region T2, inferior pole. Source of these receptors: a man between 40 and 49 years old with primary liver carcinoma and hepatitis B virus infection.

Comment on this clonotype: The CDR3 carries no conserved terminal phenylalanine or tryptophan, so it likely arises from a read error. This chain uses TRBV6-5 with TRBJ1-5, with 8 bases matching TRBD1. This CDR3 has 14 amino acids. The germline V gene has CDR1 MNHEY and CDR2 SVGAGI. CDR3 sequence reads: CASSSGQGNRPQHS. Here the CDR3 DNA reads TGTGCCAGCAGTTCTGGACAGGGCAATCGGCCCCAGCATTCT.

This clonotype was observed at least ten times. This chain's CDR3 is CASREGMDGYTF. The CDR3 bases are TGTGCCAGCAGGGAGGGGATGGATGGCTACACCTTC. The chain combines TRBV2 with TRBJ1-2; tentatively, D is TRBD1 (5 bases). This CDR3 spans 12 amino acids. V lost 6 bases to trimming and J lost 6 bases, with 11 bases between them. CDR1 is SNHLY, CDR2 FYNNEI, per germline.

Regarding this clonotype: The junction and the germline gene differ at one end; a read error may be behind it. V gene TRBV6-1 combines with J gene TRBJ2-1; D possibly corresponds to TRBD1 (6 bases). The CDR3 contains 15 residues. The germline gives CDR1 MNHNS, CDR2 SASEGT. CDR3 in DNA: TGTGCCAGCAGTGAAGTAAGGGGGTGCATCAATGAGGAGTTCTTC. It codes for CASSEVRGCINEEFF.

Ten or more counts support this clonotype. V gene TRBV6-2 or TRBV6-3 combines with J gene TRBJ2-1; 11 bases fit TRBD1. Germline V gene lookup returns CDR1 MNHEY and CDR2 SVGEGT. The CDR3 spans 13 residues. Trimming removed 2 bases from V and 15 bases from J; junction bases left unmatched: 6. The CDR3 region is CASSYTSGTGGFF. The CDR3 DNA reads as TGTGCCAGCAGTTACACGTCCGGGACAGGGGGGTTCTTC.

At least ten counts were recorded for this clonotype. The chain couples TRBV6-2 or TRBV6-3 to TRBJ2-1; TRBD2 agrees at 7 bases. The germline gives CDR1 MNHEY, CDR2 SVGEGT. The CDR3 sequence is 15 residues long. V lost 2 bases to trimming and J lost 4 bases; unmatched junction nucleotides: 5. The DNA for the CDR3 is TGTGCCAGCAGTTACGCTAGCGGAGGATACAATGAGCAGTTCTTC. Amino acid sequence: CASSYASGGYNEQFF.

This chain connects TRBV4-1 to TRBJ2-2; no reliable D call. The V gene lost 6 bases and the J gene lost 7 bases, with 18 bases spanning the gap. Germline CDR1 and CDR2: MGHRA and YSYEKL. The CDR3 has 15 amino acids. CDR3 DNA: TGCGCCAGCAGGCAGGACGTCTCAGTAGGCGGGGAGCTGTTTTTT. This gives the protein CASRQDVSVGGELFF.

A remark on this clonotype: The conserved final phenylalanine or tryptophan is absent from the CDR3, which likely points to a read error. V is TRBV4-1 and J is TRBJ2-2; possibly TRBD1 or TRBD2 for D (5 bases each). Per germline, CDR1 MGHRA and CDR2 YSYEKL. The CDR3 extends over 16 amino acids. In DNA, the CDR3 is TGCGTCAGCAGCCACTGGAGAGGGGTGAACGCCGGGGAGCTGTTTTTA. Translating gives CVSSHWRGVNAGELFL.

A remark on this clonotype: Its ends do not fully match the called genes, so a read error is possible. This chain joins TRBV11-2 and TRBJ2-2, with D tentatively TRBD2 (7 bases). Germline CDR1 is SGHAT and CDR2 is FQNNGV. The CDR3 spans 19 residues. The CDR3 DNA is TGTGCCAGCAGATTAGATCGAGGGGGGGTGCGCCCGAACACCGGGGAGTTGTTTTTT. It encodes CASRLDRGGVRPNTGELFF.

Relative to its sample, this clonotype is medium-sized. V gene TRBV11-2 combines with J gene TRBJ2-1, with 14 nucleotides matching TRBD2. From germline, CDR1 is SGHAT and CDR2 FQNNGV. The CDR3 length is 18 residues. The V and J ends lost 1 base and 1 base, in that order; junction bases with no gene match: 3. Written as DNA, the CDR3 is TGTGCCAGCAGCTTAGGGACTAGCGGGAGGAGGTCCTACAATGAGCAGTTCTTC. This encodes CASSLGTSGRRSYNEQFF.

V and J are TRBV12-3 or TRBV12-4 and TRBJ2-7; 7 bases map to TRBD2. This CDR3 comprises 11 residues. After removal of 10 bases from V and 6 bases from J, the junction contained 6 bases not matched to a gene. The chain's CDR3 is CATSAGCEQYF. The CDR3 region has the DNA TGTGCCACGTCAGCGGGGTGCGAGCAGTACTTC.

This chain connects TRBV11-2 to TRBJ2-1, with D possibly being TRBD1 (6 bases). Germline CDR1 is SGHAT and CDR2 is FQNNGV. V was shortened by 0 bases and J by 8 bases, with 20 bases between the two germline ends. The CDR3 has 17 amino acids. This chain's CDR3 is CASSLDSGTPSSYEQFF. The CDR3 bases are TGTGCCAGCAGCTTAGACTCCGGGACACCCAGCTCCTATGAGCAGTTCTTC.